The T cell receptor beta chain described here comes from a study of CD8 T cells in Susac syndrome. Findings and limits, study-wide: In Susac patients, clonal expansion was not detected in CD4+ cells.

Concerning this clonotype: Antigen unknown.

Random hexamers were used to reverse transcribe the RNA input (about 0.45 to 1 ug). Across 54 Vbeta and 13 Jbeta, TCR beta CDR3 was amplified with immunoSEQ multiplex PCR. Via MiXCR, TCRdb re-called the immunoSEQ multiplex PCR reads, giving one row per CDR3 protein. The sample lists under 200,000 distinct CDR3 sequences; around nine tenths were seen once. CDR3 length: 13 amino acids. Germline loops: CDR1 MNHEY, CDR2 SVGEGT. V lost 3 bases and J lost 14, with 17 bases in between. Patients with Susac syndrome met the recently defined diagnostic criteria for definite or probable disease. FACS was used to enrich TEMRA cells, whereas the CD8+ and CD4+ T cells were obtained by negative isolation.

Source material: CD4+ T cells from PBMCs. The sequence came from a human donor with Susac syndrome. J is TRBJ2-1 and V is TRBV6-2 or TRBV6-3; D perhaps matches TRBD2 (6 bases). The DNA for the CDR3 is TGTGCCAGCAGTTATGGACCGGGACTCCCCAAGTTCTTC. This codes for CASSYGPGLPKFF.